A single sample is the source of the 9 T cell receptor beta chains below, sequenced in a study of T-cell memory formation after mild COVID-19 (dated by TCRdb to the early 2020s). The receptor library was made with 5' RACE. TCRdb lists the instrument as Illumina NovaSeq 6000. Using fastp trimming at Q25 and MiXCR clonotype assembly, TCRdb reanalyzed the public sequencing data and kept in-frame beta chains. Duplicate CDR3 protein sequences are folded into a single record with the most common DNA and genes. Within this sample are 110,000 or so distinct CDR3 sequences, with 20% to 25% of them counted one time only. The ten largest clones take up about 42% of the sample. Input material: PBMCs or a T cell subset sorted from them (not recorded which). The receptors originated from a man younger than 35 who had mild COVID-19 (a few samples of this study predate the infection). The sample titles of this study are shuffled in the database, so cell type and time point are left out; the donor was told from shared clones.

The chain combines TRBV9 with TRBJ1-6, with 9 bases fitting TRBD1. V lost 4 bases and J lost 9; bases outside the gene matches: 5. This CDR3 is 14 amino acids long. Germline-derived CDR1 and CDR2 are SGDLS and YYNGEE. The CDR3 protein is CASSPGQGGSPLHF. For the CDR3, the DNA is TGTGCCAGCAGCCCGGGACAGGGAGGTTCACCCCTCCACTTT.

This clonotype was observed a few times. As DNA, the CDR3 is TGTGCCAGCAGTTACTCGAGAGAAAGGACATCGAACACTGAAGCTTTCTTT. Translation gives CASSYSRERTSNTEAFF. J is TRBJ1-1 and V is TRBV6-6, with a possible D match to TRBD1 (5 bases). Germline-derived CDR1 and CDR2 are MNHNY and SVGAGI (reference sequence). The germline V and J ends were trimmed by 0 bases and 1 base, with 15 bases remaining between them. This CDR3 comprises 17 residues.

This clonotype has ten or more counts. The chain carries TRBV29-1 and TRBJ2-5; D is ambiguous. Germline V CDR1 and CDR2: SQVTM, ANQGSEA. Deletions cut 2 bases from V and 5 bases from J, with 6 bases between. The CDR3 spans 11 residues. CDR3 protein: CSVERRETQYF. Here the CDR3 DNA reads TGCAGCGTTGAACGGCGGGAGACCCAGTACTTC. The full variable domain, rest sourced from reference TRBV29-1 and TRBJ2-5, is SAVISQKPSRDICQRGTSLTIQCQVDSQVTMMFWYRQQPGQSLTLIATANQGSEATYESGFVIDKFPISRPNLTFSTLTVSNMSPEDSSIYLCSVERRETQYFGPGTRLLVL.

This clonotype showed up many times. This chain connects TRBV7-9 to TRBJ2-1; D remains ambiguous. V was clipped by 1 base and J by 7 bases, with 2 bases between them. Germline V gives CDR1 SEHNR, CDR2 FQNEAQ (reference sequence). The length of the CDR3 is 11 residues. The DNA for the CDR3 is TGTGCCAGCAGCTTAGTTAATGAGCAGTTCTTC. Its protein product is CASSLVNEQFF.

This clonotype was counted a few times. The rearrangement joins TRBV6-5 to TRBJ2-2, with D perhaps matching TRBD2 (6 bases). The CDR3 covers 16 residues. Germline V gene lookup returns CDR1 MNHEY and CDR2 SVGAGI. V gave up 3 bases and J gave up 6 bases, with 17 bases separating them. In DNA form, the CDR3 reads TGTGCCAGCAGTTATCGGCCCCCGGGAGATGCCGGGGAGCTGTTTTTT. This sequence encodes CASSYRPPGDAGELFF.

The chain uses TRBV4-3 and TRBJ2-7; D might be TRBD1 (5 bases). Per the germline V gene, CDR1 is LGHNA and CDR2 is YSLEER. V was cut by 4 bases and J by 7 bases, with 20 bases left in between. The CDR3 contains 15 residues. Here the CDR3 reads CASSLYQGKVGEQYF. CDR3 in DNA: TGCGCCAGCAGCCTCTATCAGGGTAAGGTAGGTGAGCAGTACTTC.

The chain is built from TRBV6-4 and TRBJ2-7; D is unresolved. The germline V gene encodes CDR1 MRHNA and CDR2 SNTAGT. V was cut by 3 bases and J by 6 bases, with 12 bases left in between. The CDR3 is 13 amino acids. CDR3 residues: CASSEVLGSEQYF. The CDR3, as DNA: TGTGCCAGCAGTGAGGTCCTGGGGTCCGAGCAGTACTTC.

V usage is TRBV5-1 and J usage is TRBJ2-1, with 8 bases fitting TRBD2. The CDR3 loop spans 17 amino acids. Germline V gives CDR1 SGHRS, CDR2 YFSETQ. The junction had 16 bases not matched to a gene; V was cut back by 2 bases and J by 9 bases. CDR3 nucleotides: TGCGCCAGCAGCTTCCTCAACGGACTAGCAGGGACAAGTGAGCAGTTCTTC. Its translation is CASSFLNGLAGTSEQFF.

The table lists this clonotype with a few counts. The rearrangement links TRBV3-1 to TRBJ2-3; D gene unclear. Deletions cut 4 bases from V and 5 bases from J, with 10 bases between. Germline CDR1 and CDR2: LGHDT and YNNKEL (reference sequence). There are 13 residues in the CDR3. The CDR3 bases are TGTGCCAGCAGCCCTTGGACGGGAGATACGCAGTATTTT. Protein: CASSPWTGDTQYF.